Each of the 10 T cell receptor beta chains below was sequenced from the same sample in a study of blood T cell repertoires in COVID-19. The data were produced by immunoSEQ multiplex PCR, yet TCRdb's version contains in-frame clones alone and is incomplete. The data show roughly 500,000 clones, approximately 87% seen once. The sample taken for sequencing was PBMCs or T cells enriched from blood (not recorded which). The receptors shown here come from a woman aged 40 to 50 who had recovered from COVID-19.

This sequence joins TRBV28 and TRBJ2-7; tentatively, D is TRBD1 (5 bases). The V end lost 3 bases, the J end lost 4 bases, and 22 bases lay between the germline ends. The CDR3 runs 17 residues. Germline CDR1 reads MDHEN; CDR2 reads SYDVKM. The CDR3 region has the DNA TGTGCCAGCAGTTTGTCAGTCGGTGGCAGGGCGCGTTACGAGCAGTACTTC. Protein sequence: CASSLSVGGRARYEQYF.

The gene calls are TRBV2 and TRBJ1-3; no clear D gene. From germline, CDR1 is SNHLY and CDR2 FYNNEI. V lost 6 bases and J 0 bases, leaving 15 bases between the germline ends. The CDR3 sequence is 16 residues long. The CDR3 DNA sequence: TGTGCCAGCAGCTTCCTAGTACCTTCCTCTGGAAACACCATATATTTT. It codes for CASSFLVPSSGNTIYF.

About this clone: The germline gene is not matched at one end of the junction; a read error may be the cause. The CDR3 region has the DNA TGTGCCAGCAGCCCAAGGACCAGGGGACCCTCCGACGAGCAGTACTTC. Translated: CASSPRTRGPSDEQYF. The chain recombines TRBV5-4 with TRBJ2-7; TRBD1 is a possible D gene (6 bases). CDR3 length equals 16 residues. Germline V lookup: CDR1 SGHNT, CDR2 YYREEE (reference sequence).

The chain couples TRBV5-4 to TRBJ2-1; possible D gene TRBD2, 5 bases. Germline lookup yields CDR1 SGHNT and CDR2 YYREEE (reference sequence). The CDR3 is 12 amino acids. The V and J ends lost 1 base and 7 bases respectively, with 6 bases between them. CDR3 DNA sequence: TGTGCCAGCAGCTTGAGGGAGAATGAGCAGTTCTTC. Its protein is CASSLRENEQFF.

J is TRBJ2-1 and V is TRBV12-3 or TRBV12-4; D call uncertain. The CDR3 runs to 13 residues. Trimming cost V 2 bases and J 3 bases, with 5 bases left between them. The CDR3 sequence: CASSLIHYNEQFF. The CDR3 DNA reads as TGTGCCAGCAGTTTAATTCACTACAATGAGCAGTTCTTC.

CDR3 sequence: CASGPAGNTIYF. CDR3 nucleotide sequence: TGCGCCAGCGGTCCAGCTGGAAACACCATATATTTT. The chain uses TRBV10-2 and TRBJ1-3; D is ambiguous. In germline, CDR1 is WSHSY, CDR2 SAAADI. This CDR3 region has 12 residues. Trimming took 8 bases from V and 2 from J, leaving 7 bases between them.

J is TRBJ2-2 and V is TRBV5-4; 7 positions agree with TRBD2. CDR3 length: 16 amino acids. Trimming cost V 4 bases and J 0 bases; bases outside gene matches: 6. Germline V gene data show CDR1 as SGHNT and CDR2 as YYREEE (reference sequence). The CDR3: CASSRGLETNTGELFF. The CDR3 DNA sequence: TGTGCCAGCAGCCGTGGACTAGAGACGAACACCGGGGAGCTGTTTTTT.

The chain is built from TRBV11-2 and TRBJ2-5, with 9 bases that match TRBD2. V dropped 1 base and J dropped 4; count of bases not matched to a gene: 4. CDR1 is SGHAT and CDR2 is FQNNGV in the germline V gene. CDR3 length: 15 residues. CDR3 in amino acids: CASSLVGAGGETQYF. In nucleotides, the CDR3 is TGTGCCAGCAGCTTAGTCGGAGCGGGAGGAGAGACCCAGTACTTC.

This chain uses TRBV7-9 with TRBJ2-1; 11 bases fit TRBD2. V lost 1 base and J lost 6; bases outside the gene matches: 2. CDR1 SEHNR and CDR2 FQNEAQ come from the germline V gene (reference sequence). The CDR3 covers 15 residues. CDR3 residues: CASSLGLAGPNEQFF. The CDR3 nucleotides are TGTGCCAGCAGCTTAGGACTAGCGGGACCCAATGAGCAGTTCTTC.

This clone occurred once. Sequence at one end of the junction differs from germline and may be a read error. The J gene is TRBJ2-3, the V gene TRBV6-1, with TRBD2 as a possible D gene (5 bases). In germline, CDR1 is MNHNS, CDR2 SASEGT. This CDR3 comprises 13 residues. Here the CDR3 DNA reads TGTGCCAGCAGTCAAGCAATCGGGAATACGCAGTATTTT. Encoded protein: CASSQAIGNTQYF.